The 21 T cell receptor beta chains in this list originate from one sample, sequenced in a study of molecular identifiers for immune sequencing clone quantification. TCRdb re-called the PCR reads with MiXCR, one entry per CDR3 protein. This sample yields under 350,000 distinct CDR3 sequences, of which 24% are seen a single time; about 0.71% belongs to the top ten. Sequenced sample: naive CD8+ T cells from blood, with Jurkat cell RNA spiked in. Stated subset: FACS-sorted CD8+CD4-CCR7+CD45RA+ naive T cells. The source of these receptors is a human donor in good health. Some libraries in this study had Jurkat cell RNA spiked in.

This clonotype was picked up a small number of times. The rearrangement joins TRBV7-6 to TRBJ1-1; D remains unclear. The CDR3 has 11 residues. Between the trimmed V and J ends, which lost 5 bases and 6 bases, there was a span of 7 bases. CDR1 is SGHVS and CDR2 is FNYEAQ in the germline V gene. For the CDR3, the DNA is TGTGCCAGCAGCGCCGGGGCTGAAGCTTTCTTT. Translation: CASSAGAEAFF. Drawing the rest from reference TRBV7-6 and TRBJ1-1, the complete variable domain is GAGVSQSPRYKVTKRGQDVALRCDPISGHVSLYWYRQALGQGPEFLTYFNYEAQQDKSGLPNDRFSAERPEGSISTLTIQRTEQRDSAMYRCASSAGAEAFFGQGTRLTVV.

This CDR3 reads CASCKGNQPQHF. The CDR3, as DNA: TGTGCCAGCTGTAAGGGGAATCAGCCCCAGCATTTT. V usage is TRBV6-1 and J usage is TRBJ1-5, with D maybe TRBD1 (5 bases). Between the trimmed V and J ends, which lost 8 bases and 4 bases, there was a span of 9 bases. This CDR3 is built from 12 residues. Per germline, CDR1 MNHNS and CDR2 SASEGT.

The CDR3 DNA is TGTGCCAGCAGTTACGAGGGAGGGGGTAGCACAGATACGCAGTATTTT. Amino acids: CASSYEGGGSTDTQYF. This sequence joins TRBV6-6 and TRBJ2-3, with TRBD2 as a possible D gene (7 bases). This CDR3 is 16 amino acids long. Trimming took off 2 bases at V and 0 bases at J, with 12 bases between the two ends. Germline assignment: CDR1 MNHNY and CDR2 SVGAGI (reference sequence).

V gene TRBV10-1 combines with J gene TRBJ2-7; perhaps TRBD1 as D (6 bases). This CDR3 has 15 amino acids. The germline V gene has CDR1 WNHNN and CDR2 SYGVQD (reference sequence). With 4 bases removed from V and 2 bases from J, the gap between germline ends came to 15 bases. The CDR3 spells CASSGDTMQPYEQYF. CDR3 sequence (DNA): TGCGCCAGCAGTGGGGACACTATGCAACCCTACGAGCAGTACTTC.

Details on this clonotype: Since a much larger clone is just one base distant, this may be a read error. The chain is built from TRBV27 and TRBJ2-7, with D possibly matching TRBD1 (6 bases). Germline V CDR1 and CDR2: MNHEY, SMNVEV (reference sequence). V dropped 6 bases and J dropped 5 bases, with 14 bases sitting between them. The CDR3 runs 13 residues. The CDR3 protein is CASRRTETDEQYF. The CDR3 DNA is TGTGCCAGCAGGAGGACAGAGACGGACGAGCAGTACTTC.

This clonotype appeared a few times. V and J are TRBV27 and TRBJ2-5; D perhaps matches TRBD2 (7 bases). CDR1 and CDR2 (germline): MNHEY, SMNVEV (reference sequence). V was trimmed by 7 bases and J by 2 bases, leaving 20 bases between them. The CDR3 consists of 16 residues. Here the CDR3 DNA reads TGTGCCAGCAACTCAGTGGGGGGGCTAAGACAAGAGACCCAGTACTTC. Translated, it gives CASNSVGGLRQETQYF.

The V and J genes are TRBV27 and TRBJ2-1; D gene unclear. This CDR3 comprises 13 residues. Germline values: CDR1 MNHEY, CDR2 SMNVEV (reference sequence). V was trimmed by 5 bases and J by 3 bases, leaving 8 bases between them. The DNA of the CDR3 is TGTGCCAGCAGTGTGTCCGTCTACAATGAGCAGTTCTTC. Amino acid sequence: CASSVSVYNEQFF.

About this clonotype itself: A much bigger clone sits one base away, suggesting this may be a read error. As the CDR3 is not closed by the conserved phenylalanine or tryptophan, this likely results from a read error. The chain couples TRBV27 to TRBJ2-7; TRBD2 agrees at 12 bases. This CDR3 contains 12 residues. V lost 9 bases and J lost 7; bases outside the gene matches: 4. The germline CDR1 and CDR2 sequences are MNHEY and SMNVEV (reference sequence). The CDR3, as DNA: TGTGCCAGTCAAGGACTAGCGGGGGAGCAGTACCTC. Its translation is CASQGLAGEQYL.

Details on this clonotype: This may be a read error: a much more frequent sequence differs by one nucleotide. The V gene is TRBV7-9, the J gene TRBJ1-1; the D gene is possibly TRBD1 (6 bases). Germline V gene data show CDR1 as SEHNR and CDR2 as FQNEAQ (reference sequence). CDR3 length: 12 residues. In DNA form, the CDR3 reads TGTGCCAGCAGTCATGGACAGCCTGAAGCTGTCTTT. This translates into CASSHGQPEAVF.

Comments on this clonotype: At one end, the junction sequence differs from germline, possibly due to a read error. The chain joins TRBV6-5 to TRBJ1-1, with D uncertain. The CDR3 extends over 14 amino acids. The germline CDR1 and CDR2 sequences are MNHEY and SVGAGI. CDR3 in amino acids: CASSLNDPNTETFF. As DNA, the CDR3 is TGTGCCAGCAGTTTGAATGATCCGAACACTGAAACTTTCTTT.

This clonotype was observed a few times. The CDR3 protein is CASSLGWNQPQHF. The CDR3 coding sequence is TGTGCCAGTAGCTTAGGATGGAATCAGCCCCAGCATTTT. The rearrangement links TRBV19 to TRBJ1-5, with D hard to call. This CDR3 spans 13 amino acids. Trimming removed 6 bases at V and 4 bases at J, with 10 bases between. CDR1 and CDR2 from the germline V gene are LNHDA and SQIVND (reference sequence).

The chain recombines TRBV6-2 or TRBV6-3 with TRBJ2-7; 10 bases are shared with TRBD2. Germline trimming cut 7 bases from V and 6 bases from J; bases unmatched to any gene: 15. Looked up from germline, CDR1 is MNHEY and CDR2 is SVGEGT. The CDR3 contains 16 residues. This chain's CDR3 is CASTGTSVGWIPEQYF. The CDR3 region has the DNA TGTGCCAGCACGGGGACTAGCGTCGGTTGGATACCCGAGCAGTACTTC.

This clonotype was detected a few times. The V call is TRBV7-3, the J call TRBJ2-3, with TRBD1 as a possible D gene (6 bases). CDR1 and CDR2 from the germline V gene are SGHTA and FQGTGA. The length of the CDR3 is 17 residues. V shed 0 bases and J shed 2 bases, with 15 bases lying between them. The CDR3 DNA follows: TGTGCCAGCAGCTTAACTTCAGGGGCCCTGCCCACAGATACGCAGTATTTT. Its translation: CASSLTSGALPTDTQYF.

The J gene is TRBJ2-3, the V gene TRBV6-2 or TRBV6-3; D remains unclear. The V gene lost 6 bases and the J gene lost 1 base, with 8 bases spanning the gap. The CDR3 contains 13 residues. CDR1 MNHEY and CDR2 SVGEGT come from the germline V gene. CDR3: CASSNEGTDTQYF. CDR3 bases: TGTGCCAGCAGCAACGAGGGCACAGATACGCAGTATTTT.

As for this clonotype: A much more abundant neighbour one base away suggests this may be a read error. V and J are TRBV7-9 and TRBJ2-3; either TRBD1 or TRBD2 may fit D (5 bases each). Per the germline V gene, CDR1 is SEHNR and CDR2 is FQNEAQ (reference sequence). CDR3 size: 13 residues. V lost 5 bases and J lost 12, with 18 bases in between. The CDR3 sequence: CASSPYWGSPQYF. The DNA of the CDR3 is TGTGCCAGCAGCCCATACTGGGGGTCCCCTCAGTATTTT.

Comments on this clonotype: The junction departs from germline at one end; a sequencing error may be responsible. This chain joins TRBV6-2 or TRBV6-3 and TRBJ2-7, with TRBD1 matching over 8 bases. The germline V gene encodes CDR1 MNHEY and CDR2 SVGEGT. This CDR3 comprises 12 residues. The CDR3 nucleotides read TGTGCCAGCAGTTACCAGGGGGCCCAAACCATCTTC. Translating it yields CASSYQGAQTIF.

This clonotype was found a few times. The chain has TRBV11-2 and TRBJ2-1; the match to TRBD2 covers 14 bases. This CDR3 region has 17 residues. Trimming at V came to 0 bases and at J to 9 bases, leaving 7 bases not matched to a gene. Germline CDR1 reads SGHAT; CDR2 reads FQNNGV. The CDR3 DNA is TGTGCCAGCAGCTTAGAGCCCGGGACTAGCGGGGGAAGTGAGCAGTTCTTC. Translated: CASSLEPGTSGGSEQFF.

This clonotype was observed a handful of times. The V and J genes are TRBV29-1 and TRBJ2-1, with 9 bases lining up with TRBD1. The CDR3 is 15 amino acids. Germline CDR1 is SQVTM and CDR2 is ANQGSEA. V dropped 3 bases and J dropped 3; count of bases not matched to a gene: 6. CDR3 sequence: CSVDGTGKIYNEQFF. The CDR3 DNA reads as TGCAGCGTTGACGGGACAGGGAAAATCTACAATGAGCAGTTCTTC.

As for this clonotype: A much more abundant neighbour one base away suggests this may be a read error. The genes are TRBV27 and TRBJ2-2; the match to TRBD2 covers 10 bases. Losses at the gene ends were 4 bases for V and 4 bases for J; bases not matched to a gene: 12. The germline CDR1 and CDR2 sequences are MNHEY and SMNVEV (reference sequence). This CDR3 contains 18 residues. Here the CDR3 DNA reads TGTGCCAGCAGTTCATCACCTTTTACTAGCGGGATCACCGGGGAGCTGTTTTTT. It is translated as CASSSSPFTSGITGELFF.

The gene calls are TRBV19 and TRBJ1-4; D is ambiguous. V was trimmed by 5 bases and J by 14 bases, leaving 18 bases between them. Germline V CDR1 and CDR2: LNHDA, SQIVND (reference sequence). This CDR3 comprises 13 residues. CDR3 in amino acids: CASSFRTNECLFF. The CDR3 DNA reads TGTGCCAGTAGTTTCAGGACGAATGAATGCCTGTTTTTT.

This clonotype turned up a few times. The rearrangement uses TRBV4-1 and TRBJ2-2; perhaps TRBD1 as D (6 bases). V shed 2 bases and J shed 5 bases, with 12 bases lying between them. Germline CDR1 MGHRA, CDR2 YSYEKL. The CDR3 contains 15 residues. For the CDR3, the DNA is TGCGCCAGCAGCCAAATACAGGGAAAAACCGGGGAGCTGTTTTTT. This encodes CASSQIQGKTGELFF.